A single TCR beta chain is shown here with its context. Its antigen is currently unknown. This specimen belongs to a study of Ad26.COV2.S vaccination and SARS-CoV-2 variants. Across the whole study: Ad26.COV2.S given intramuscularly, once or twice 56 days apart. Study-level results: Vaccine recipients had higher spike-specific TCR breadth than placebo recipients.

Treatment here: some 20 received Ad26.COV2.S at low or high dose, single or two shots; 5 received placebo; per-sample allocation not given. After the first vaccine or placebo injection, samples were drawn on day 63. Sequenced by immunoSEQ multiplex PCR; TCRdb stores in-frame clones only, minus some. The data hold about 350,000 clones, with 80% to 90% observed a single time. The CDR3 spans 14 residues. The ends were cut back, 3 bases at V and 7 bases at J, with 13 bases in the middle. The germline CDR1 and CDR2 sequences are SGHTA and FQGNSA. The material was peripheral blood, obtained in a trial of Ad26.COV2.S vaccine versus placebo. The chain uses TRBV7-2 and TRBJ2-1, with D tentatively TRBD2 (6 bases). This TCR derives from a person between 18 and 65 years old who received the Ad26.COV2.S COVID-19 vaccine or a placebo. The CDR3 reads CASSFTTSKNEQFF. The CDR3 DNA is TGTGCCAGCAGCTTTACGACTAGTAAGAATGAGCAGTTCTTC.